This TCR beta chain was recovered during a study of OX40 agonist ivuxolimab in advanced cancers. The overall study: Treatment of patients was with ivuxolimab, an agonistic anti-OX40 (CD134) antibody.

The CDR3 consists of 14 residues. V was shortened by 9 bases and J by 2 bases, with 14 bases between the two germline ends. Germline V gene sequence: CDR1 MNHEY, CDR2 SVGAGI. The method was immunoSEQ multiplex PCR; TCRdb's version includes in-frame clones alone and lacks a portion of them. Of around 68,000 clones in the sample, around 90% were seen once. This material consisted of CD4+ or CD8+ T cells sorted from blood, taken in a trial of the OX40 agonist ivuxolimab. This rearrangement joins TRBV6-5 to TRBJ1-5; D remains ambiguous. The receptor was derived from an adult with an advanced solid tumor such as melanoma, head and neck, liver or kidney cancer. CDR3 DNA sequence: TGTGCCAGAACGCAGGAGTCGGGCAATCAGCCCCAGCATTTT. Protein: CARTQESGNQPQHF.